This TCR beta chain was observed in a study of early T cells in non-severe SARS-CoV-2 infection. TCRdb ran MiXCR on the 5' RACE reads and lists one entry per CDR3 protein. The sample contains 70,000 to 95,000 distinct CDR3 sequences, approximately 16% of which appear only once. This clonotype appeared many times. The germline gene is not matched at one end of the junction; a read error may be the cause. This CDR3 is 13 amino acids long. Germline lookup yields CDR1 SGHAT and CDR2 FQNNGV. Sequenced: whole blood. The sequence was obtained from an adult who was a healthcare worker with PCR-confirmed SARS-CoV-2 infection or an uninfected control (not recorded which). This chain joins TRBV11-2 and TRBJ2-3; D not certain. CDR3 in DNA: TGTGCCAGCAGTTTAGTACCCACAGATACGCAGTATTTT. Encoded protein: CASSLVPTDTQYF. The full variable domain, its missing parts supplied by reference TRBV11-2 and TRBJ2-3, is EAGVAQSPRYKIIEKRQSVAFWCNPISGHATLYWYQQILGQGPKLLIQFQNNGVVDDSQLPKDRFSAERLKGVDSTLKIQPAKLEDSAVYLCASSLVPTDTQYFGPGTRLTVL.